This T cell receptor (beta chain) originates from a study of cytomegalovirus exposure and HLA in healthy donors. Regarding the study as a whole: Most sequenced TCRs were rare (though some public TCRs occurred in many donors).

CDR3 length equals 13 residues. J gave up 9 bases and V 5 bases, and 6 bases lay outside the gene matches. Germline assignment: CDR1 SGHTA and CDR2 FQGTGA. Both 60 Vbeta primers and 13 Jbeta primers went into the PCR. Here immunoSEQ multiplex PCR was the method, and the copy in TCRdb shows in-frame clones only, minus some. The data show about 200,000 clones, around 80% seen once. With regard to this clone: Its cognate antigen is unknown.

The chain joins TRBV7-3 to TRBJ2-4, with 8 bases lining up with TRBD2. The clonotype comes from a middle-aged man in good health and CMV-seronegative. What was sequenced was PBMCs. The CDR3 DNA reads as TGTGCCAGCAGCCGGGAGGGGGTTGGCATTCAGTACTTC. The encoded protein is CASSREGVGIQYF.